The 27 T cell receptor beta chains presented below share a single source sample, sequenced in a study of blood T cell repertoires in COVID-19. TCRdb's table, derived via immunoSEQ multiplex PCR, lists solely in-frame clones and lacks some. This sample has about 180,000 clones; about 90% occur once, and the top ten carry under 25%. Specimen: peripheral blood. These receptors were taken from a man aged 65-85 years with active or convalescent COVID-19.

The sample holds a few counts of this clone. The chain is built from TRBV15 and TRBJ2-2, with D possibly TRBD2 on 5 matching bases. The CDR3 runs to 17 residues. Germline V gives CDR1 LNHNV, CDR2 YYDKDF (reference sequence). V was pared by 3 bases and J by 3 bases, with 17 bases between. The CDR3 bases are TGTGCCACCAGCAGGGATTATAGAGAGGGAGACACCGGGGAGCTGTTTTTT. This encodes CATSRDYREGDTGELFF.

The CDR3 DNA follows: TGTGCCAGCTCCCCAGTGCCAGGGCCTACGCACTATGGCTACACCTTC. Its protein is CASSPVPGPTHYGYTF. V gene TRBV18 combines with J gene TRBJ1-2, with D possibly matching TRBD1 (5 bases). The V end lost 6 bases, the J end lost 3 bases, and 20 bases lay between the germline ends. The germline CDR1 and CDR2 sequences are KGHSH and LQKENI. This CDR3 comprises 16 residues.

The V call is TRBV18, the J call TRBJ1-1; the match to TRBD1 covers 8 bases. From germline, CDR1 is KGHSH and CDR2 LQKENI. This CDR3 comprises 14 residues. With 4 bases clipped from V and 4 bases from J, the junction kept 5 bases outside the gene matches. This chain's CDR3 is CASSQQGEVTEAFF. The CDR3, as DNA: TGTGCCAGCTCACAACAGGGGGAGGTCACTGAAGCTTTCTTT.

The CDR3 protein is CASGRDRVYGYTF. CDR3 nucleotides: TGTGCCAGCGGTCGGGACAGGGTCTATGGCTACACCTTC. This chain uses TRBV3-1 (or the pseudogene TRBV3-2) with TRBJ1-2; TRBD1 matches at 9 bases. Germline trimming cut 8 bases from V and 4 bases from J; bases unmatched to any gene: 5. From germline, CDR1 is LGHDT and CDR2 YNNKEL (reference sequence). This CDR3 has 13 amino acids.

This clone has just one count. CDR3 sequence: CAREGVRGNTIYF. The DNA of the CDR3 is TGTGCCAGGGAGGGAGTACGTGGAAACACCATATATTTT. The V call is TRBV2, the J call TRBJ1-3; no definite D call. The length of the CDR3 is 13 residues. Looked up from germline, CDR1 is SNHLY and CDR2 is FYNNEI. V lost 9 bases and J lost 3, with 12 bases in between.

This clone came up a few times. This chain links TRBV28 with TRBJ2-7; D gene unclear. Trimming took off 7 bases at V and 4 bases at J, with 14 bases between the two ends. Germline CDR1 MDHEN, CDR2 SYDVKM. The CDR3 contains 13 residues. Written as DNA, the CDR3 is TGTGCCAGCAATGGGCAGGCCGCGTACGAGCAGTACTTC. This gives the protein CASNGQAAYEQYF.

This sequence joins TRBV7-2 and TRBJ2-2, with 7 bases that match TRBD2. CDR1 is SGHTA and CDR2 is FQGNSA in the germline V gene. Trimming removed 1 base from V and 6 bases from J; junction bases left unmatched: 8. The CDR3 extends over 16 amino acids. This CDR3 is CASSLVGGRRSGELFF. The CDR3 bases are TGTGCCAGCAGCTTAGTGGGAGGGAGAAGATCCGGGGAGCTGTTTTTT.

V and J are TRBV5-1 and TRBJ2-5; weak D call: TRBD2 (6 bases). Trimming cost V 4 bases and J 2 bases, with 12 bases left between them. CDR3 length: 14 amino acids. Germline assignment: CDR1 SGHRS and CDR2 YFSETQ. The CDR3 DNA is TGCGCCAGCAGCAGCGACAGCGGGCAAGAGACCCAGTACTTC. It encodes CASSSDSGQETQYF.

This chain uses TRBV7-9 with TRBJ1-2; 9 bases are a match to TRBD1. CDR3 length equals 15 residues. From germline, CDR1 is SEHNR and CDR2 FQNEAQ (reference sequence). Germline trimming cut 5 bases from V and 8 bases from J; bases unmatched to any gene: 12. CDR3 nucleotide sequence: TGTGCCAGCAGCCTCCGGGACAGGGCATCCTACGGCTACACCTTC. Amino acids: CASSLRDRASYGYTF.

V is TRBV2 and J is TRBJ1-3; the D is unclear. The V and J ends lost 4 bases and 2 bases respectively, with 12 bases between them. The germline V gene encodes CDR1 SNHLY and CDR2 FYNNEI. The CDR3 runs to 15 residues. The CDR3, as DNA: TGTGCCAGCAGTGCCAGACTCCTACCTGGAAACACCATATATTTT. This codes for CASSARLLPGNTIYF. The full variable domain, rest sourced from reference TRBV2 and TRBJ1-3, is EPEVTQTPSHQVTQMGQEVILRCVPISNHLYFYWYRQILGQKVEFLVSFYNNEISEKSEIFDDQFSVERPDGSNFTLKIRSTKLEDSAMYFCASSARLLPGNTIYFGEGSWLTVV.

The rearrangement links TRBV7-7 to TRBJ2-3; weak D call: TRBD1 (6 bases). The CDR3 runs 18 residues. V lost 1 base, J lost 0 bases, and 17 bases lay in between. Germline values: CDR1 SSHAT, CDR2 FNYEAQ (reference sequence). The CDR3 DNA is TGTGCCAGCAGCTTAGAAGCCGCGACTCAGGGGAGCACAGATACGCAGTATTTT. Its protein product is CASSLEAATQGSTDTQYF.

The CDR3: CASSPARTGAGNTIYF. The CDR3 DNA reads TGTGCCAGCAGCCCAGCCCGGACAGGGGCTGGAAACACCATATATTTT. The genes are TRBV7-2 and TRBJ1-3; 9 bases fit TRBD1. CDR1 SGHTA and CDR2 FQGNSA come from the germline V gene. The J segment lost 2 bases and the V segment lost 5 bases, leaving 7 bases of the junction unmatched. The CDR3 extends over 16 amino acids.

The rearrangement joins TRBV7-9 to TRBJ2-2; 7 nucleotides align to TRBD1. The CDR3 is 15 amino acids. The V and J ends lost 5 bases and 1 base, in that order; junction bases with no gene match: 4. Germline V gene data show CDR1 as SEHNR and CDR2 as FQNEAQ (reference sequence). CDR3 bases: TGTGCCAGCAGCCCAGGGGACAGGAACACCGGGGAGCTGTTTTTT. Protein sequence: CASSPGDRNTGELFF. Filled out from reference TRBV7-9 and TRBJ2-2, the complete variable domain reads DTGVSQNPRHKITKRGQNVTFRCDPISEHNRLYWYRQTLGQGPEFLTYFQNEAQLEKSRLLSDRFSAERPKGSFSTLEIQRTEQGDSAMYLCASSPGDRNTGELFFGEGSRLTVL.

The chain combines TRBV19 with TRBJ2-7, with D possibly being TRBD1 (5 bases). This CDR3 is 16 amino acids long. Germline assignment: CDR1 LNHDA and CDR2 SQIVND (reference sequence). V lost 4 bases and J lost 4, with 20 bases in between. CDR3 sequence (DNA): TGTGCCAGTAGTACAATGCAGGGATCGCGCTTATACGAGCAGTACTTC. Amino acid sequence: CASSTMQGSRLYEQYF.

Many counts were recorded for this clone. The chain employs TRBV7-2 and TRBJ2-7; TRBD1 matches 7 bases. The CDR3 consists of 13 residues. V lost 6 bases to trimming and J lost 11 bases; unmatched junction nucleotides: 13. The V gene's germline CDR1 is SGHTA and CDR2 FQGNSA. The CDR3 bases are TGTGCCAGCAGGGCCGGGACAGCCTATTCAAAGTACTTC. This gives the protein CASRAGTAYSKYF. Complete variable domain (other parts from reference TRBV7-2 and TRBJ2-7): GAGVSQSPSNKVTEKGKDVELRCDPISGHTALYWYRQSLGQGLEFLIYFQGNSAPDKSGLPSDRFSAERTGGSVSTLTIQRTQQEDSAVYLCASRAGTAYSKYFGPGTRLTVT.

In DNA form, the CDR3 reads TGTGCCAGCAGTCCAGGATCAGTCCACGAAGCTTTCTTT. Its protein is CASSPGSVHEAFF. The chain is built from TRBV12-3 or TRBV12-4 and TRBJ1-1, with D hard to call. The CDR3 totals 13 residues. With 5 bases removed from V and 8 bases from J, the gap between germline ends came to 15 bases.

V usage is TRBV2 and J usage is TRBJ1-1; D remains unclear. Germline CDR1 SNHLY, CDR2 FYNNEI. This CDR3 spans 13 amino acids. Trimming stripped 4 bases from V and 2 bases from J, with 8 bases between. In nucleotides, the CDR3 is TGTGCCAGCAGTGGTACACCAAACACTGAAGCTTTCTTT. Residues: CASSGTPNTEAFF.

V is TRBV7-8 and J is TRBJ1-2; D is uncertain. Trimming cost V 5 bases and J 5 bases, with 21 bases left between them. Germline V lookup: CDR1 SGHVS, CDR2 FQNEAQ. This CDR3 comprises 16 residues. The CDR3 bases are TGTGCCAGCAGCCCAGAATACGGACCGTCGGGGTATGGCTACACCTTC. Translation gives CASSPEYGPSGYGYTF.

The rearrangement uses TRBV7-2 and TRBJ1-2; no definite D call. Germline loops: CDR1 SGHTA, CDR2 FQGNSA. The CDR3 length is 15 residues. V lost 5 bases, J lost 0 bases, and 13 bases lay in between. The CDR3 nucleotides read TGTGCCAGCAGCCCCGCCCCAAGAGCTAACTATGGCTACACCTTC. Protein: CASSPAPRANYGYTF. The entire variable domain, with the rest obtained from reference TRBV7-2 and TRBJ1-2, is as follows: GAGVSQSPSNKVTEKGKDVELRCDPISGHTALYWYRQSLGQGLEFLIYFQGNSAPDKSGLPSDRFSAERTGGSVSTLTIQRTQQEDSAVYLCASSPAPRANYGYTFGSGTRLTVV.

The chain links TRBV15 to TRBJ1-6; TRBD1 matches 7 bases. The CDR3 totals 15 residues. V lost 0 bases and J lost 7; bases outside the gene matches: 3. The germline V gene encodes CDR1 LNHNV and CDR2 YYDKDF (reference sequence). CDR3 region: CATSRDRGRNSPLHF. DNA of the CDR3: TGTGCCACCAGCAGAGATAGGGGGCGGAATTCACCCCTCCACTTT. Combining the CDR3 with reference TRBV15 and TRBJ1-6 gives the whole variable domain DAMVIQNPRYQVTQFGKPVTLSCSQTLNHNVMYWYQQKSSQAPKLLFHYYDKDFNNEADTPDNFQSRRPNTSFCFLDIRSPGLGDTAMYLCATSRDRGRNSPLHFGNGTRLTVT.

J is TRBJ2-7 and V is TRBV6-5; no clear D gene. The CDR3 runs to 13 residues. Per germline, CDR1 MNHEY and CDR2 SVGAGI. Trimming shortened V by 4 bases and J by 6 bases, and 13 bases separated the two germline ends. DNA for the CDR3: TGTGCCAGCAGTTCAGGTCGCTCGGTCGAGCAGTACTTC. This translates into CASSSGRSVEQYF.

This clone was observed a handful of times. CDR3 nucleotide sequence: TGTGCCAGCAGGGGGAGAGGAGGGGAGACCCAGTACTTC. It encodes CASRGRGGETQYF. V usage is TRBV28 and J usage is TRBJ2-5; TRBD2 might be the D (6 bases). The length of the CDR3 is 13 residues. Per germline, CDR1 MDHEN and CDR2 SYDVKM. V dropped 6 bases and J dropped 5 bases, with 13 bases sitting between them.

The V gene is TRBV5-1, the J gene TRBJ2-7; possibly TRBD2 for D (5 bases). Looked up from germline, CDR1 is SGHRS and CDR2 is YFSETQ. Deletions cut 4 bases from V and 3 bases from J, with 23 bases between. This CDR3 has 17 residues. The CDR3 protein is CASSLAGLRLSVYEQYF. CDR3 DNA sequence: TGCGCCAGCAGCCTTGCGGGCCTCAGGCTCTCTGTCTACGAGCAGTACTTC.

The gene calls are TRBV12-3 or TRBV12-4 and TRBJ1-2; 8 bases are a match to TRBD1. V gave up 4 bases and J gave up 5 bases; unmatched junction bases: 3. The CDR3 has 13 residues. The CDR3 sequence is CASSSRTGYGYTF. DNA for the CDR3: TGTGCCAGCAGTTCCCGGACAGGGTATGGCTACACCTTC.

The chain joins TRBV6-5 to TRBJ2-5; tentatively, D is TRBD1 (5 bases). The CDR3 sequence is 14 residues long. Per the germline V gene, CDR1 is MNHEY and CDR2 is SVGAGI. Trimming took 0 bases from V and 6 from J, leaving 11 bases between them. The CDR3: CASSYSALGQTQYF. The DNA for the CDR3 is TGTGCCAGCAGTTACTCGGCCCTGGGGCAGACCCAGTACTTC.

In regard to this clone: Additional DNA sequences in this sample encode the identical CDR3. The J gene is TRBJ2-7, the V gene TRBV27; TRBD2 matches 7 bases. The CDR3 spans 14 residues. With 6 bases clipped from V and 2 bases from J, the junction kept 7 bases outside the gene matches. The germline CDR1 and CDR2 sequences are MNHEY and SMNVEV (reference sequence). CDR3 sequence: CASSLREGPYEQYF. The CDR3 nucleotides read TGTGCCAGCAGCCTTAGGGAGGGTCCCTACGAGCAGTACTTC.

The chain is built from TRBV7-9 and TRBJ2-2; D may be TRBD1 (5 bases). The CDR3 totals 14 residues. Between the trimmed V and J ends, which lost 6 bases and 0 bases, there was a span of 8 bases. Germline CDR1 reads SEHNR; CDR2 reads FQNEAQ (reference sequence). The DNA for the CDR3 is TGTGCCAGCAGGGGGCACGCGAACACCGGGGAGCTGTTTTTT. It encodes CASRGHANTGELFF.